The 14 T cell receptor beta chains given below trace back to one sample, sequenced in a study of T cell changes during pregnancy in multiple sclerosis (dated by TCRdb to the late 2010s). Libraries came from the immunoSEQ multiplex PCR assay. Held by TCRdb, this immuneACCESS table contains in-frame sequences only and omits some clones. Under half of the omission traces to an unresolved V gene where checked; the cause of the rest is unknown. The sample table shows around 92,000 clones, and roughly 91% are seen once. The biggest ten clones account for 3.5% to 4.5% of the sample. The sample was peripheral blood, taken in the first trimester of pregnancy. Source of these receptors: a female donor with multiple sclerosis, enrolled in a pregnancy study.

This chain uses TRBV5-6 with TRBJ2-7; maybe TRBD1 (6 bases). Germline CDR1 SGHDT, CDR2 YYEEEE. This CDR3 is built from 14 residues. Trimming cost V 4 bases and J 3 bases, with 14 bases left between them. CDR3: CASSAPGTLYEQYF. In DNA, the CDR3 is TGTGCCAGCAGCGCCCCCGGGACACTCTACGAGCAGTACTTC.

The V and J genes are TRBV7-2 and TRBJ2-5; 14 positions match TRBD2. The CDR3 is 16 amino acids. V shed 3 bases and J 5 bases; nucleotides not matched to a gene: 5. Germline CDR1 SGHTA, CDR2 FQGNSA. The CDR3 here is CASSFGLAGGSETQYF. CDR3 sequence (DNA): TGTGCCAGCAGCTTTGGACTAGCGGGGGGCTCGGAGACCCAGTACTTC. The full variable domain, with the rest looked up from reference TRBV7-2 and TRBJ2-5, is GAGVSQSPSNKVTEKGKDVELRCDPISGHTALYWYRQSLGQGLEFLIYFQGNSAPDKSGLPSDRFSAERTGGSVSTLTIQRTQQEDSAVYLCASSFGLAGGSETQYFGPGTRLLVL.

The chain combines TRBV7-6 with TRBJ2-5; 10 bases align to TRBD2. CDR1 and CDR2 (germline): SGHVS, FNYEAQ. CDR3 length equals 15 residues. After removal of 0 bases from V and 2 bases from J, the junction contained 0 bases not matched to a gene. The CDR3 coding sequence is TGTGCCAGCAGCTTAGCACTAGCGGGGCAAGAGACCCAGTACTTC. Protein: CASSLALAGQETQYF.

V usage is TRBV6-1 and J usage is TRBJ2-1; D is possibly TRBD2 (7 bases). The germline CDR1 and CDR2 sequences are MNHNS and SASEGT. Trimming took 4 bases from V and 6 from J, leaving 25 bases between them. This CDR3 has 18 residues. The CDR3 sequence: CASSGYGMRGPKRNEQFF. The DNA for the CDR3 is TGTGCCAGCAGTGGATATGGGATGCGGGGGCCTAAACGCAATGAGCAGTTCTTC.

The rearrangement links TRBV11-2 to TRBJ2-7; no clear D gene. CDR1 is SGHAT and CDR2 is FQNNGV in the germline V gene. Trimming shortened V by 2 bases and J by 1 base, and 9 bases separated the two germline ends. The length of the CDR3 is 14 residues. The CDR3 coding sequence is TGTGCCAGCAGCTTACGTCCTGAGTCCTACGAGCAGTACTTC. Amino acid sequence: CASSLRPESYEQYF.

The chain employs TRBV27 and TRBJ1-2; D is unresolved. The ends were cut back, 8 bases at V and 4 bases at J, with 11 bases in the middle. From germline, CDR1 is MNHEY and CDR2 SMNVEV (reference sequence). The CDR3 contains 12 residues. For the CDR3, the DNA is TGTGCCAGCTACTACCCCCTCTATGGCTACACCTTC. It translates to CASYYPLYGYTF.

The chain uses TRBV11-2 and TRBJ2-3, with 11 positions matching TRBD2. This CDR3 region has 15 residues. Germline-derived CDR1 and CDR2 are SGHAT and FQNNGV. V lost 6 bases and J lost 2; bases outside the gene matches: 4. CDR3 loop: CASSYSGGVTDTQYF. CDR3 DNA: TGTGCCAGCAGTTATAGCGGGGGGGTCACAGATACGCAGTATTTT.

The gene calls are TRBV27 and TRBJ2-7; 7 bases line up with TRBD1. The CDR3 length is 13 residues. Germline CDR1 and CDR2: MNHEY and SMNVEV (reference sequence). The ends lost 7 bases at V and 6 bases at J; junction bases unmatched: 9. In DNA, the CDR3 is TGTGCCAGCACGGGACAGACGGTTCGCGAGCAGTACTTC. It codes for CASTGQTVREQYF.

The rearrangement joins TRBV19 to TRBJ2-3, with 9 bases identical to TRBD2. CDR1 LNHDA and CDR2 SQIVND come from the germline V gene (reference sequence). Unmatched junction bases numbered 5, after V lost 5 bases and J lost 2 bases. The CDR3 extends over 15 amino acids. CDR3 loop: CASSASGGNTDTQYF. CDR3 sequence (DNA): TGTGCCAGTAGTGCGAGCGGGGGGAACACAGATACGCAGTATTTT. The full variable domain, with the rest looked up from reference TRBV19 and TRBJ2-3, is DGGITQSPKYLFRKEGQNVTLSCEQNLNHDAMYWYRQDPGQGLRLIYYSQIVNDFQKGDIAEGYSVSREKKESFPLTVTSAQKNPTAFYLCASSASGGNTDTQYFGPGTRLTVL.

V gene TRBV7-3 combines with J gene TRBJ2-3, with D possibly being TRBD1 (5 bases). The CDR3 runs to 14 residues. V was trimmed by 5 bases and J by 1 base, leaving 10 bases between them. Per the germline V gene, CDR1 is SGHTA and CDR2 is FQGTGA. CDR3 sequence: CASSRLGGTDTQYF. The CDR3 nucleotides read TGTGCCAGCAGCCGGCTAGGGGGCACAGATACGCAGTATTTT.

The V and J genes are TRBV19 and TRBJ2-2, with a possible D match to TRBD2 (6 bases). The V gene lost 5 bases and the J gene lost 6 bases, with 16 bases spanning the gap. The CDR3 covers 15 residues. The germline CDR1 and CDR2 sequences are LNHDA and SQIVND (reference sequence). The CDR3 region has the DNA TGTGCCAGTAGTTATCGGGGGAAAAGGGCCGGGGAGCTGTTTTTT. Amino acid sequence: CASSYRGKRAGELFF.

The V and J genes are TRBV19 and TRBJ1-5; D unresolved. Germline CDR1 is LNHDA and CDR2 is SQIVND (reference sequence). The CDR3 extends over 12 amino acids. Deletions cut 7 bases from V and 5 bases from J, with 9 bases between. Written as DNA, the CDR3 is TGTGCCAGTACCCATCGGGATCAGCCCCAGCATTTT. As protein: CASTHRDQPQHF.

This clone has a handful of counts. The V gene is TRBV27, the J gene TRBJ2-7; no firm D call. Germline CDR1 MNHEY, CDR2 SMNVEV (reference sequence). CDR3 size: 14 residues. Trimming removed 2 bases at V and 5 bases at J, with 13 bases between. CDR3 nucleotides: TGTGCCAGCAGTTTAGGCGCAGGTCCCCACGAGCAGTACTTC. This sequence encodes CASSLGAGPHEQYF.

The rearrangement joins TRBV30 to TRBJ1-3, with a possible D match to TRBD1 (5 bases). In germline, CDR1 is GTSNPN, CDR2 SVGIG (reference sequence). The CDR3 runs to 14 residues. V was cut by 0 bases and J by 1 base, with 7 bases left in between. This CDR3 reads CAWSVGPSGNTIYF. The CDR3 DNA reads TGTGCCTGGAGTGTGGGGCCATCTGGAAACACCATATATTTT.